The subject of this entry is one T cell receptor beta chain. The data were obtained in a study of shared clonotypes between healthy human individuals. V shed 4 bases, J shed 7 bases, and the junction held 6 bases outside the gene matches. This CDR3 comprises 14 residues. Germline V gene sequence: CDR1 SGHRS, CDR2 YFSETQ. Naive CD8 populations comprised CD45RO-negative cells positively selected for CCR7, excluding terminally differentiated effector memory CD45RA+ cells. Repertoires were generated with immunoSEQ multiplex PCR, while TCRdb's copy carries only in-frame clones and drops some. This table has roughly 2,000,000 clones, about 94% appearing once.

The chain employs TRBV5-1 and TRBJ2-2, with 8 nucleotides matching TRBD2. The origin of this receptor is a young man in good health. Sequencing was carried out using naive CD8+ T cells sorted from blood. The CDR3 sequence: CASSGLAKGGELFF. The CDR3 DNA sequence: TGCGCCAGCAGCGGACTAGCTAAAGGCGGGGAGCTGTTTTTT.